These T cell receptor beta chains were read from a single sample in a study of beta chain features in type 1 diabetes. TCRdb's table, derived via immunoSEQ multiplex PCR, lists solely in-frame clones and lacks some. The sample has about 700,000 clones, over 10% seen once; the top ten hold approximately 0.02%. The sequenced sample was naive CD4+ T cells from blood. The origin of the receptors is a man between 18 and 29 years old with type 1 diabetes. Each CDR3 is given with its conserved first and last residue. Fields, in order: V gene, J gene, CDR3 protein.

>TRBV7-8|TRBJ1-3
CASSLGRSGNTIYF
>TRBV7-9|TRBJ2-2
CASSFRNTGELFF
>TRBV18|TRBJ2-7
CASSPRWGYEQYF
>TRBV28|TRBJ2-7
CASSLPSYEQYF
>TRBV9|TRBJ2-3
CASSVGASPDTQYF
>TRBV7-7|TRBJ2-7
CASSLAQGREQYF
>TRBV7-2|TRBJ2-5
CASSLAAGGGQYF
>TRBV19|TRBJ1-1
CASSSRQEAWNTEAFF
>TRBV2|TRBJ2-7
CASSGRGLSYEQYF
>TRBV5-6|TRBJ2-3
CASSLRHVADTQYF
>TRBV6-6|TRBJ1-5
CASSGWADSNQPQHF
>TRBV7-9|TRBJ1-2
CASSSEDRAYF
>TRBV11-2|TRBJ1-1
CASSSPTGVAFF
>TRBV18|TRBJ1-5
CASASARADSNQPQHF
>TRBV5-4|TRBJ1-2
CASSFWGTYGYTF
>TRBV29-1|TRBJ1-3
CSVAGQGGNTIYF
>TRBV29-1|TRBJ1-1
CSVEGQGWMNTEAFF
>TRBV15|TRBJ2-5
CATSRDQGYGETQYF